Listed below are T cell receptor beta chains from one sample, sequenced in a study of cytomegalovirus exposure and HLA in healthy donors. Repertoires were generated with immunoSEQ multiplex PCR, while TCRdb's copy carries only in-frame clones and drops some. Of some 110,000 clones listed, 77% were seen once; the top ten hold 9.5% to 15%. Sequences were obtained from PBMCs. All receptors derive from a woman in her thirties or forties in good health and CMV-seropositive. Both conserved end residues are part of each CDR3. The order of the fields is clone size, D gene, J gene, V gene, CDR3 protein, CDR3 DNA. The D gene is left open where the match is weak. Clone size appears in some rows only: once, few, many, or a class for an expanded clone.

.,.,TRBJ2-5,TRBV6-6,CASSYSKGETQYF,TGTGCCAGCAGTTACTCGAAGGGGGAGACCCAGTACTTC
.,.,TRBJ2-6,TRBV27,CASSFLPSSGANVLTF,TGTGCCAGCAGTTTTTTACCCAGCTCTGGGGCCAACGTCCTGACTTTC
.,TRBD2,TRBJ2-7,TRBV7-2,CASTQWSGSAYEQYF,TGTGCCAGCACCCAGTGGAGCGGGAGTGCCTACGAGCAGTACTTC
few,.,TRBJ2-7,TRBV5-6,CASSLVWERSYEQYF,TGTGCCAGCAGCTTGGTGTGGGAGAGGTCCTACGAGCAGTACTTC
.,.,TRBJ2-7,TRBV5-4,CASSLEWQNYEQYF,TGTGCCAGCAGCTTGGAGTGGCAGAATTACGAGCAGTACTTC
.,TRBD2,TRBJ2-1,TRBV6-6,CASSYPDSGSLNEQFF,TGTGCCAGCAGTTACCCCGACAGCGGGAGCCTCAATGAGCAGTTCTTC
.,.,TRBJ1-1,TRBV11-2,CASSFSGNTEAFF,TGTGCCAGCAGCTTTAGCGGGAACACTGAAGCTTTCTTT
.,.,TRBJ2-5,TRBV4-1,CASSQMMGGLEGETQYF,TGCGCCAGCAGCCAGATGATGGGGGGATTGGAGGGAGAGACCCAGTACTTC
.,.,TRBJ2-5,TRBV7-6,CASSPWDSGRETQYF,TGTGCCAGCAGCCCCTGGGACTCCGGACGAGAGACCCAGTACTTC
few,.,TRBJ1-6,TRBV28,CASSKFRGHNSPLHF,TGTGCCAGCAGCAAATTCAGGGGCCATAATTCACCCCTCCACTTT
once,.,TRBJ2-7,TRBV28,CASSPPTRSSYEQYF,TGTGCCAGCAGTCCCCCCACTAGGAGCTCCTACGAGCAGTACTTC
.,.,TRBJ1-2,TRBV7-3,CASSQGGGDFYGYTF,TGTGCCAGCAGCCAAGGCGGGGGGGATTTTTATGGCTACACCTTC
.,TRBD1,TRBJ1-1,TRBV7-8,CASSFSTGISNTEAFF,TGTGCCAGCAGCTTTTCGACAGGGATTAGTAACACTGAAGCTTTCTTT
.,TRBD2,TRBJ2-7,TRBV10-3,CAISELTSRREQYF,TGTGCCATCAGTGAGTTGACTAGCAGGCGCGAGCAGTACTTC
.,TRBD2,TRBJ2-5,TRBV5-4,CASSWGLAGGGETQYF,TGTGCCAGCAGCTGGGGACTAGCGGGAGGCGGAGAGACCCAGTACTTC
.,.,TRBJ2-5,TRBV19,CASSTHQVQETQYF,TGTGCCAGTAGTACCCACCAGGTCCAAGAGACCCAGTACTTC
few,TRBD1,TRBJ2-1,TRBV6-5,CASTQPGQGANEQFF,TGTGCCAGCACCCAGCCCGGACAGGGGGCGAATGAGCAGTTCTTC
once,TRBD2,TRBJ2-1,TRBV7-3,CASSSTGLAAYNEQFF,TGTGCCAGCAGCTCGACGGGACTAGCGGCCTACAATGAGCAGTTCTTC
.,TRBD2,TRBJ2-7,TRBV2,CASSSKRGLVNEQYF,TGTGCCAGCAGTTCTAAACGCGGACTAGTGAACGAGCAGTACTTC
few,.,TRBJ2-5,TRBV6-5,CASWGRENVKTQYF,TGTGCCAGCTGGGGGCGGGAGAATGTGAAGACCCAGTACTTC
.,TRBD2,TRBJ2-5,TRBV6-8,CASSYSWAGGPGETQYF,TGTGCCAGCAGTTACTCTTGGGCGGGAGGGCCAGGAGAGACCCAGTACTTC
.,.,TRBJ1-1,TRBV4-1,CASSPGGARRNTEAFF,TGCGCCAGCAGCCCGGGGGGGGCGCGAAGGAACACTGAAGCTTTCTTT
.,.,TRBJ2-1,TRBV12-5,CASGLVPDGERGVYNEQFF,TGTGCTAGTGGTTTGGTACCTGACGGGGAGCGCGGGGTCTACAATGAGCAGTTCTTC
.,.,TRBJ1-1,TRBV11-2,CASSLLRRPEAFF,TGTGCCAGCAGCCTCCTGAGGAGGCCTGAAGCTTTCTTT
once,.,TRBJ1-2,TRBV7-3,CASSSDGIGGYTF,TGTGCCAGCAGCTCAGACGGGATTGGTGGCTACACCTTC
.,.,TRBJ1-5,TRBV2,CASSKDGGNQPQHF,TGTGCCAGCAGTAAGGACGGAGGTAATCAGCCCCAGCATTTT
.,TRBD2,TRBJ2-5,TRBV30,CAGGGRTTGETQYF,TGTGCCGGGGGAGGGCGCACGACCGGAGAGACCCAGTACTTC
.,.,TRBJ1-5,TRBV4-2,CASSQAEGLSNQPQHF,TGTGCCAGCAGCCAAGCGGAGGGTTTAAGCAATCAGCCCCAGCATTTT
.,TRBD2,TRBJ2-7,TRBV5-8,CASSPDMSRGAYEQYF,TGTGCCAGCAGCCCCGATATGAGCCGGGGGGCCTACGAGCAGTACTTC
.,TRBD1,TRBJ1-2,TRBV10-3,CAISEMRQGDGYTF,TGTGCCATCAGTGAGATGCGGCAGGGGGACGGCTACACCTTC
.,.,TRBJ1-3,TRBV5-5,CASSLEGVGNTIYF,TGTGCCAGCAGCTTGGAAGGGGTTGGAAACACCATATATTTT
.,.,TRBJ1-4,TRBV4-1,CASSQRSTNEKLFF,TGCGCCAGCAGCCAAAGGAGTACTAATGAAAAACTGTTTTTT
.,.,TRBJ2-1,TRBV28,CASSSGGLFNEQFF,TGTGCCAGCAGTTCAGGGGGGTTGTTCAATGAGCAGTTCTTC
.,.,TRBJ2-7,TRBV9,CASSVGGYSDEQYF,TGTGCCAGCAGCGTAGGGGGCTATTCGGACGAGCAGTACTTC
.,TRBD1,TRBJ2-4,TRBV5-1,CASSEGQGINIQYF,TGCGCCAGCAGCGAGGGACAGGGGATAAACATTCAGTACTTC
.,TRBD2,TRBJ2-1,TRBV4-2,CASSQEWGRDNEQFF,TGTGCCAGCAGCCAAGAATGGGGGAGGGACAATGAGCAGTTCTTC
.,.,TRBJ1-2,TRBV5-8,CASRSRGSRYGYTF,TGTGCCAGCAGGTCTAGGGGCAGCCGATATGGCTACACCTTC
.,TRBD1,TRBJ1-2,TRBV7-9,CASSPSAGQGDGYTF,TGTGCCAGCAGCCCTAGCGCGGGACAGGGTGATGGCTACACCTTC
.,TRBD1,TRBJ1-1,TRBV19,CASGQGAISNTEAFF,TGTGCCAGCGGACAGGGGGCTATATCGAACACTGAAGCTTTCTTT
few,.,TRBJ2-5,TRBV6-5,CASSTISEETQYF,TGTGCCAGCAGCACGATATCGGAGGAGACCCAGTACTTC
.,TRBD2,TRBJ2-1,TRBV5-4,CASSPGLAGYNEQFF,TGTGCCAGCAGCCCAGGACTAGCGGGTTACAATGAGCAGTTCTTC
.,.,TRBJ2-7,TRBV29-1,CSARGFDEQYF,TGCAGCGCGAGGGGGTTTGACGAGCAGTACTTC
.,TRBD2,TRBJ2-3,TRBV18,CASSPPRSGRADTQYF,TGTGCCAGCTCACCACCGAGAAGCGGGAGAGCGGATACGCAGTATTTT
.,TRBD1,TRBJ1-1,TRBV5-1,CASVKGTGGVYTEAFF,TGCGCCAGCGTAAAAGGGACAGGGGGCGTTTACACTGAAGCTTTCTTT
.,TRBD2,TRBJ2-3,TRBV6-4,CASSVTSGSTDTQYF,TGTGCCAGCAGTGTCACTAGCGGGAGCACAGATACGCAGTATTTT
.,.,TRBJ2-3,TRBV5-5,CASRSGGRQDRTDTQYF,TGTGCCAGCAGATCTGGAGGGAGGCAGGACCGCACAGATACGCAGTATTTT
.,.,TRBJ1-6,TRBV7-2,CASSDYSPGYLPLHF,TGTGCCAGCAGCGACTACTCCCCGGGGTATTTACCCCTCCACTTT
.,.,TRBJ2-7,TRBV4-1,CASSPSVAYEQYF,TGCGCCAGCAGCCCCTCGGTTGCCTACGAGCAGTACTTC
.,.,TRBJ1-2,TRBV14,CASSQGQRYGYTF,TGTGCCAGCAGCCAAGGACAGCGCTATGGCTACACCTTC
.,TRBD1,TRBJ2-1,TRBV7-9,CASSLATGGKYNEQFF,TGTGCCAGCAGCTTAGCGACAGGGGGCAAGTACAATGAGCAGTTCTTC
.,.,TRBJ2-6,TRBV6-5,CASSRSSGANVLTF,TGTGCCAGCAGTCGTAGCTCTGGGGCCAACGTCCTGACTTTC
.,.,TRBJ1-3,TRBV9,CASSGGPMLSGNTIYF,TGTGCCAGCAGCGGAGGCCCCATGTTGTCTGGAAACACCATATATTTT
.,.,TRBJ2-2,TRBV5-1,CASSLVPASANTGELFF,TGCGCCAGCAGCTTGGTTCCGGCGAGCGCGAACACCGGGGAGCTGTTTTTT
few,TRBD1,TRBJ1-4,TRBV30,CAWSTETGGVNEKLFF,TGTGCCTGGAGTACCGAGACAGGGGGCGTTAATGAAAAACTGTTTTTT
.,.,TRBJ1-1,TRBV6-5,CASSYSNRGNTEAFF,TGTGCCAGCAGTTACTCGAATCGGGGGAACACTGAAGCTTTCTTT